This passage covers 19 T cell receptor beta chains from one sample sequenced in a study of T cells in Graves' hyperthyroidism and ophthalmopathy. Using RNA transcripts as the source, TCR beta CDR3 regions were amplified. Researchers ran a first-round RT-PCR on the TCR CDR3 using the HTBI primer set. TCRdb called the multiplex PCR reads again in MiXCR, with one record for every CDR3 protein. The sample yields about 340,000 distinct CDR3 sequences, 18% seen once. Specimen: blood. The receptors come from a woman aged 45-65 years with Graves' hyperthyroidism.

The chain joins TRBV5-5 to TRBJ1-6; a weak D match, TRBD1 (6 bases). The CDR3 runs to 16 residues. The V gene lost 0 bases and the J gene lost 10 bases, with 17 bases spanning the gap. Looked up from germline, CDR1 is SGHKS and CDR2 is YYEKEE (reference sequence). The CDR3 sequence: CASSLGSTGVRSPLHF. The DNA of the CDR3 is TGTGCCAGCAGCTTGGGGTCGACAGGTGTGAGATCACCCCTCCACTTT.

This clonotype has a handful of counts. The rearrangement joins TRBV27 to TRBJ2-1, with TRBD2 matching over 7 bases. This CDR3 comprises 13 residues. V lost 9 bases and J lost 3; bases outside the gene matches: 5. Germline lookup yields CDR1 MNHEY and CDR2 SMNVEV (reference sequence). In nucleotides, the CDR3 is TGTGCCAGTAAGGCTAGCGGCTACAATGAGCAGTTCTTC. Translation: CASKASGYNEQFF.

This clonotype was detected many times. V is TRBV5-1 and J is TRBJ2-3, with TRBD2 matching 7 bases. The germline V gene has CDR1 SGHRS and CDR2 YFSETQ. This CDR3 has 15 residues. V dropped 4 bases and J dropped 0; count of bases not matched to a gene: 5. In nucleotides, the CDR3 is TGCGCCAGCAGCCCGGGACTATATAGCACAGATACGCAGTATTTT. This encodes CASSPGLYSTDTQYF. Supplemented by reference TRBV5-1 and TRBJ2-3, the full variable domain reads KAGVTQTPRYLIKTRGQQVTLSCSPISGHRSVSWYQQTPGQGLQFLFEYFSETQRNKGNFPGRFSGRQFSNSRSEMNVSTLELGDSALYLCASSPGLYSTDTQYFGPGTRLTVL.

This rearrangement joins TRBV30 to TRBJ1-2; no firm D call. V was cut by 0 bases and J by 7 bases, with 12 bases left in between. Per germline, CDR1 GTSNPN and CDR2 SVGIG (reference sequence). The CDR3 has 13 residues. CDR3: CAWSVTGSRGYTF. In nucleotides, the CDR3 is TGTGCCTGGAGTGTAACCGGGTCCCGTGGCTACACCTTC. The whole variable domain, filled in from reference TRBV30 and TRBJ1-2, reads SQTIHQWPATLVQPVGSPLSLECTVEGTSNPNLYWYRQAAGRGLQLLFYSVGIGQISSEVPQNLSASRPQDRQFILSSKKLLLSDSGFYLCAWSVTGSRGYTFGSGTRLTVV.

This clonotype was counted many times. The chain links TRBV18 to TRBJ1-1, with D unresolved. CDR3 length: 13 residues. V dropped 5 bases and J dropped 1 base, with 8 bases sitting between them. CDR1 and CDR2 (germline): KGHSH, LQKENI. CDR3: CASSFTENTEAFF. The CDR3 DNA follows: TGTGCCAGCTCATTTACAGAGAACACTGAAGCTTTCTTT.

This clonotype was detected ten times or more. The chain joins TRBV7-2 to TRBJ2-7, with 8 nucleotides matching TRBD2. The CDR3 has 15 amino acids. Germline CDR1 and CDR2: SGHTA and FQGNSA. Trimming at V came to 5 bases and at J to 0 bases, leaving 6 bases not matched to a gene. The CDR3: CASSQVAGNSYEQYF. CDR3 sequence (DNA): TGTGCCAGCAGCCAAGTAGCGGGGAACTCCTACGAGCAGTACTTC.

This clonotype was counted many times. The V and J genes are TRBV3-1 and TRBJ1-5; possible D gene TRBD1, 5 bases. Germline CDR1 LGHDT, CDR2 YNNKEL (reference sequence). Trimming stripped 0 bases from V and 5 bases from J, with 14 bases between. The CDR3 runs to 16 residues. The CDR3 DNA is TGTGCCAGCAGCCAAGACCCCAGACCGGGGGATCAGCCCCAGCATTTT. Translated, it gives CASSQDPRPGDQPQHF.

The chain has TRBV28 and TRBJ1-6; 11 nucleotides match TRBD1. The CDR3 spans 15 residues. Germline V gene data show CDR1 as MDHEN and CDR2 as SYDVKM. The V segment lost 5 bases and the J segment 9 bases; nucleotides outside the gene matches: 6. CDR3 in amino acids: CASSLSGQGGSPLHF. The CDR3 coding sequence is TGTGCCAGCAGTCTCTCGGGACAGGGGGGTTCACCCCTCCACTTT. The full variable domain, its missing parts supplied by reference TRBV28 and TRBJ1-6, is DVKVTQSSRYLVKRTGEKVFLECVQDMDHENMFWYRQDPGLGLRLIYFSYDVKMKEKGDIPEGYSVSREKKERFSLILESASTNQTSMYLCASSLSGQGGSPLHFGNGTRLTVT.

This clonotype showed up just a few times. The J gene is TRBJ1-3, the V gene TRBV28, with no clear D. Germline V gives CDR1 MDHEN, CDR2 SYDVKM. Trimming took off 8 bases at V and 4 bases at J, with 15 bases between the two ends. The CDR3 length is 14 residues. This CDR3 reads CASQIGQAGNTIYF. The CDR3 coding sequence is TGTGCCAGCCAGATTGGGCAAGCAGGAAACACCATATATTTT.

This clonotype occurred many times. This sequence joins TRBV4-1 and TRBJ2-1; D call uncertain. Looked up from germline, CDR1 is MGHRA and CDR2 is YSYEKL. V was pared by 1 base and J by 7 bases, with 17 bases between. The length of the CDR3 is 16 residues. This chain's CDR3 is CASSQVWGLVGNEQFF. CDR3 DNA sequence: TGCGCCAGCAGCCAAGTCTGGGGTCTCGTAGGTAATGAGCAGTTCTTC.

The rearrangement links TRBV6-1 to TRBJ2-2; 11 nucleotides align to TRBD2. With 10 bases clipped from V and 3 bases from J, the junction kept 13 bases outside the gene matches. The CDR3 sequence is 17 residues long. CDR1 and CDR2 from the germline V gene are MNHNS and SASEGT. The CDR3: CATIPSGGPSDTGELFF. CDR3 sequence (DNA): TGTGCCACCATTCCTAGCGGGGGGCCTTCGGACACCGGGGAGCTGTTTTTT.

This sequence joins TRBV2 and TRBJ1-5; D is unresolved. This CDR3 region has 13 residues. Germline V gene data show CDR1 as SNHLY and CDR2 as FYNNEI. Trimming pared 6 bases from V and 5 bases from J, leaving 11 bases between. The CDR3 DNA follows: TGTGCCAGCAGCGGGGAAGGCGATCAGCCCCAGCATTTT. As protein: CASSGEGDQPQHF.

This clonotype was recorded a few times. V gene TRBV5-8 combines with J gene TRBJ2-5; D perhaps matches TRBD2 (6 bases). CDR3 size: 13 residues. Germline V gene lookup returns CDR1 SGHTS and CDR2 YDEGEE. The ends were cut back, 4 bases at V and 5 bases at J, with 12 bases in the middle. This CDR3 reads CASSGTRGETQYF. CDR3 bases: TGTGCCAGCAGCGGGACCCGGGGGGAGACCCAGTACTTC.

This clonotype was observed many times. This chain uses TRBV11-2 with TRBJ2-1; no firm D call. V was shortened by 5 bases and J by 10 bases, with 12 bases between the two germline ends. The CDR3 spans 12 residues. In germline, CDR1 is SGHAT, CDR2 FQNNGV. CDR3 sequence (DNA): TGTGCCAGCAGCCCCGGGCCAACGGAGCAGTTCTTC. Translating it yields CASSPGPTEQFF.

The chain is built from TRBV10-3 and TRBJ2-7; weak D call: TRBD1 (5 bases). The CDR3 is 11 amino acids. Trimming shortened V by 4 bases and J by 6 bases, and 7 bases separated the two germline ends. Per the germline V gene, CDR1 is ENHRY and CDR2 is SYGVKD. For the CDR3, the DNA is TGTGCCATCAGTGGGGGCTTCGAGCAGTACTTC. This sequence encodes CAISGGFEQYF.

V and J are TRBV6-1 and TRBJ2-7, with a weak D call TRBD2 (6 bases). Germline loops: CDR1 MNHNS, CDR2 SASEGT. This CDR3 is built from 16 residues. Trimming removed 4 bases from V and 2 bases from J, with 18 bases in between. The CDR3 protein is CASSVTWGDPPYEQYF. CDR3 sequence (DNA): TGTGCCAGCAGTGTTACCTGGGGGGACCCACCCTACGAGCAGTACTTC.

The J gene is TRBJ2-2, the V gene TRBV14; perhaps D is TRBD1 or TRBD2 (5 bases each). Germline V gene data show CDR1 as SGHDN and CDR2 as FVKESK. This CDR3 has 16 amino acids. Trimming took 0 bases from V and 2 from J, leaving 10 bases between them. The chain's CDR3 is CASSQDGGYNTGELFF. DNA for the CDR3: TGTGCCAGCAGCCAAGATGGGGGTTACAACACCGGGGAGCTGTTTTTT.

This clonotype was seen repeatedly, ten times or more. The rearrangement joins TRBV2 to TRBJ1-1; D not resolved. The V gene's germline CDR1 is SNHLY and CDR2 FYNNEI. The CDR3 runs 11 residues. Trimming took off 5 bases at V and 0 bases at J, with 1 base between the two ends. The CDR3 DNA reads TGTGCCAGCAGTATGAACACTGAAGCTTTCTTT. Translation: CASSMNTEAFF.

This sequence joins TRBV7-8 and TRBJ1-5; D uncertain. The CDR3 length is 15 residues. Germline V CDR1 and CDR2: SGHVS, FQNEAQ. V lost 1 base to trimming and J lost 8 bases, with 15 bases between them. The CDR3, as DNA: TGTGCCAGCAGCTTAGAGGAACTCGCCGCGAAGCCCCAGCATTTT. Amino acid sequence: CASSLEELAAKPQHF.